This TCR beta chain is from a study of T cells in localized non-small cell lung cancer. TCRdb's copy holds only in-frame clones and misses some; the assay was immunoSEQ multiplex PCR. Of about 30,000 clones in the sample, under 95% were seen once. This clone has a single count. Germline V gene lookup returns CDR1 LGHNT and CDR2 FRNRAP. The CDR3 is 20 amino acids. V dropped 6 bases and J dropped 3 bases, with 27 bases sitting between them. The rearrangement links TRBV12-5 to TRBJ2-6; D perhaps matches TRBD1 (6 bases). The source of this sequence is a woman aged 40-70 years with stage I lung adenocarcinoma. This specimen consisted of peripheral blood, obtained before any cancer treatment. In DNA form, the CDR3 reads TGTGCTAGTGGGCGAGAGGACGCAGGGGCCTCTTTTGGTGGGGCCAACGTCCTGACTTTC. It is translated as CASGREDAGASFGGANVLTF. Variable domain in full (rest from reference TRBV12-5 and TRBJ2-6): DARVTQTPRHKVTEMGQEVTMRCQPILGHNTVFWYRQTMMQGLELLAYFRNRAPLDDSGMPKDRFSAEMPDATLATLKIQPSEPRDSAVYFCASGREDAGASFGGANVLTFGAGSRLTVL.